These 12 T cell receptor beta chains were sequenced from one sample in a study of long-term antiretroviral therapy in people with HIV. At the survey level, the v3.0 immunoSEQ assay was run. Some clones are missing from TCRdb's copy, which holds only in-frame ones; the method was immunoSEQ multiplex PCR. The data show some 31,000 clones, with roughly 98% seen just once and less than 2.5% held by the top ten. The starting material was unsorted PBMCs, obtained 7.6 years after starting antiretroviral therapy. The source is a man aged 25-45 years with HIV.

This chain joins TRBV4-1 and TRBJ1-4; no clear D. Trimming left V 1 base short and J 3 bases short, with 12 bases between. CDR1 and CDR2 from the germline V gene are MGHRA and YSYEKL. CDR3 length equals 16 residues. CDR3 nucleotide sequence: TGCGCCAGCAGCCAAGGGAGCCACCAGTCTAATGAAAAACTGTTTTTT. It yields the protein CASSQGSHQSNEKLFF.

This clone was observed a few times. The CDR3 nucleotides are TGTGCCAGCAGTGGGGGACCGGGAGGCTACACCTTC. It is translated as CASSGGPGGYTF. This rearrangement joins TRBV25-1 to TRBJ1-2, with TRBD1 as a possible D gene (5 bases). The germline CDR1 and CDR2 sequences are MGHDK and SYGVNS. The CDR3 is 12 amino acids. Trimming took off 4 bases at V and 8 bases at J, with 11 bases between the two ends.

The chain joins TRBV13 to TRBJ2-3; D not resolved. This CDR3 contains 12 residues. Looked up from germline, CDR1 is PRHDT and CDR2 is FYEKMQ (reference sequence). Trimming took 5 bases from V and 6 from J, leaving 9 bases between them. The CDR3 nucleotides read TGTGCCAGCAGCGCGGAAGGGGATACGCAGTATTTT. Residues: CASSAEGDTQYF.

The chain couples TRBV4-3 to TRBJ1-2; TRBD1 aligns across 10 bases. The trim removed 0 bases at V and 7 bases at J, leaving 11 bases unmatched. Per germline, CDR1 LGHNA and CDR2 YSLEER. CDR3 length: 17 amino acids. The CDR3 DNA reads as TGCGCCAGCAGCCAAGAAGCTATAGACAGGGGGCGCCTTGGCTACACCTTC. Its protein is CASSQEAIDRGRLGYTF.

The rearrangement joins TRBV9 to TRBJ2-5; TRBD1 matches 8 bases. The J segment lost 2 bases and the V segment lost 3 bases, leaving 9 bases of the junction unmatched. The germline gives CDR1 SGDLS, CDR2 YYNGEE. The CDR3 covers 16 residues. The CDR3 region has the DNA TGTGCCAGCAGCGCGACAGGGGAGGTTGGGCAAGAGACCCAGTACTTC. It encodes CASSATGEVGQETQYF.

CDR3 protein: CAVRYRASYEQYF. In DNA, the CDR3 is TGTGCCGTGCGATACAGGGCATCCTACGAGCAGTACTTC. The V gene is TRBV10-3, the J gene TRBJ2-7; TRBD1 might be the D (6 bases). V lost 11 bases, J lost 1 base, and 15 bases lay in between. The CDR3 sequence is 13 residues long. CDR1 ENHRY and CDR2 SYGVKD come from the germline V gene.

The chain uses TRBV6-1 and TRBJ2-6; the D gene could be TRBD1 or TRBD2 (6 bases each). The CDR3 has 16 amino acids. Germline CDR1 reads MNHNS; CDR2 reads SASEGT. Trimming left V 2 bases short and J 5 bases short, with 13 bases between. The CDR3 nucleotides read TGTGCCAGCAGTGAACATTCGGGGGCCTGGGCCAACGTCCTGACTTTC. As protein: CASSEHSGAWANVLTF.

J is TRBJ2-5 and V is TRBV7-2; 8 bases are shared with TRBD2. Germline V gene sequence: CDR1 SGHTA, CDR2 FQGNSA. The CDR3 covers 14 residues. V was clipped by 4 bases and J by 7 bases; unmatched bases: 8. CDR3 nucleotides: TGTGCCAGCAGCTCGGGGGGGGCCCGCGGGACCCAGTACTTC. It codes for CASSSGGARGTQYF.

The genes are TRBV30 and TRBJ1-2; possibly TRBD1 for D (6 bases). The length of the CDR3 is 14 residues. The V and J ends lost 6 bases and 3 bases respectively, with 17 bases between them. From germline, CDR1 is GTSNPN and CDR2 SVGIG (reference sequence). CDR3 loop: CACPSGGQYYGYTF. CDR3 bases: TGTGCCTGCCCTTCCGGAGGACAGTACTATGGCTACACCTTC.

The V and J genes are TRBV7-9 and TRBJ2-7; 9 nucleotides align to TRBD2. V lost 5 bases and J lost 4; bases outside the gene matches: 12. This CDR3 contains 16 residues. CDR1 SEHNR and CDR2 FQNEAQ come from the germline V gene (reference sequence). The CDR3 spells CASSGGLAGTSYEQYF. The CDR3 nucleotides read TGTGCCAGCAGCGGGGGGCTAGCGGGGACCTCGTACGAGCAGTACTTC.

The chain links TRBV2 to TRBJ2-1, with 10 bases identical to TRBD2. Trimming removed 6 bases from V and 2 bases from J; junction bases left unmatched: 7. CDR3 length: 16 amino acids. CDR1 SNHLY and CDR2 FYNNEI come from the germline V gene. CDR3 coding DNA: TGTGCCAGCAGGCCCCTAGCGGGGGCTACCTACAATGAGCAGTTCTTC. As protein: CASRPLAGATYNEQFF.

This chain links TRBV9 with TRBJ1-3; no definite D call. Trimming shortened V by 0 bases and J by 2 bases, and 9 bases separated the two germline ends. The germline gives CDR1 SGDLS, CDR2 YYNGEE. The CDR3 runs 15 residues. CDR3 loop: CASSVGSSPGNTIYF. DNA of the CDR3: TGTGCCAGCAGCGTAGGTAGTTCCCCTGGAAACACCATATATTTT. The whole variable domain, remainder taken from reference TRBV9 and TRBJ1-3, is DSGVTQTPKHLITATGQRVTLRCSPRSGDLSVYWYQQSLDQGLQFLIQYYNGEERAKGNILERFSAQQFPDLHSELNLSSLELGDSALYFCASSVGSSPGNTIYFGEGSWLTVV.